This T cell receptor (beta chain) originates from a study of blood T cell repertoires in COVID-19. On the study more broadly: From T cells, B-cell-depleted T cells, or PBMCs came the material, which was cDNA or gDNA.

TCRdb's table, derived via immunoSEQ multiplex PCR, lists solely in-frame clones and lacks some. The sample lists fewer than 150,000 clones, over 80% occurring once. After removal of 0 bases from V and 7 bases from J, the junction contained 11 bases not matched to a gene. Germline V gives CDR1 LGHNA, CDR2 YNFKEQ. This CDR3 is built from 17 residues. This chain uses TRBV4-2 with TRBJ2-1, with 8 bases identical to TRBD1. Sequences were obtained from PBMCs or T cells enriched from blood (not recorded which). This clonotype was sampled from a man aged 30 to 39 who had recovered from COVID-19. Written as DNA, the CDR3 is TGTGCCAGCAGCCAAGATGGGAGACAGGGGCCTTTAAATGAGCAGTTCTTC. This codes for CASSQDGRQGPLNEQFF.